Shown below are 22 T cell receptor beta chains from a single sample sequenced in a study of OX40 agonist ivuxolimab in advanced cancers. This table comes from immunoSEQ multiplex PCR, and its TCRdb copy is limited to in-frame clones, with some not included. In the table there are over 40,000 clones, around 88% of which are singletons. The source was CD4+ or CD8+ T cells sorted from blood, collected in a trial of the OX40 agonist ivuxolimab. The origin of the receptors is an adult with an advanced solid tumor such as melanoma, head and neck, liver or kidney cancer.

The chain recombines TRBV6-1 with TRBJ2-1; D gene unclear. The V and J ends lost 4 bases and 9 bases respectively, with 13 bases between them. Germline V CDR1 and CDR2: MNHNS, SASEGT. The CDR3 totals 13 residues. Here the CDR3 DNA reads TGTGCCAGCAGTGCGGTCATCCTAGGTGAGCAGTTCTTC. Translating gives CASSAVILGEQFF.

The chain joins TRBV9 to TRBJ2-5; D possibly corresponds to TRBD2 (7 bases). Germline-derived CDR1 and CDR2 are SGDLS and YYNGEE. The CDR3 has 15 amino acids. The ends were cut back, 2 bases at V and 1 base at J, with 12 bases in the middle. The CDR3 loop is CASSVWGGLQETQYF. The CDR3 bases are TGTGCCAGCAGCGTCTGGGGGGGCCTCCAAGAGACCCAGTACTTC.

The CDR3 DNA is TGTGCCAGCAGCTTAAGGGGGCAGGGGGTCGACGAGCAGTACTTC. Amino acids: CASSLRGQGVDEQYF. The rearrangement joins TRBV9 to TRBJ2-7, with 7 bases that match TRBD1. Trimming took 4 bases from V and 5 from J; bases not matched to a gene: 12. Germline assignment: CDR1 SGDLS and CDR2 YYNGEE. This CDR3 has 15 amino acids.

The CDR3 reads CASSPEGFGNTIYF. The CDR3, as DNA: TGTGCCAGCTCACCGGAGGGGTTTGGAAACACCATATATTTT. The chain joins TRBV18 to TRBJ1-3, with a tentative D call TRBD1 (5 bases). The CDR3 is 14 residues long. V shed 3 bases and J shed 3 bases, with 9 bases lying between them. Germline V CDR1 and CDR2: KGHSH, LQKENI. The full variable domain, rest sourced from reference TRBV18 and TRBJ1-3, is NAGVMQNPRHLVRRRGQEARLRCSPMKGHSHVYWYRQLPEEGLKFMVYLQKENIIDESGMPKERFSAEFPKEGPSILRIQQVVRGDSAAYFCASSPEGFGNTIYFGEGSWLTVV.

This sequence joins TRBV11-2 and TRBJ1-1; D is undetermined. Looked up from germline, CDR1 is SGHAT and CDR2 is FQNNGV. The CDR3 sequence is 15 residues long. V lost 1 base to trimming and J lost 0 bases, with 9 bases between them. In DNA form, the CDR3 reads TGTGCCAGCAGCTTAGGCCCGGGGTTGAACACTGAAGCTTTCTTT. Protein sequence: CASSLGPGLNTEAFF.

V is TRBV5-6 and J is TRBJ1-4, with D hard to call. The CDR3 totals 15 residues. The germline CDR1 and CDR2 sequences are SGHDT and YYEEEE. V was pared by 2 bases and J by 5 bases, with 13 bases between. CDR3 coding DNA: TGTGCCAGCAGCTTATATTACCCCGGGAATGAAAAACTGTTTTTT. Protein sequence: CASSLYYPGNEKLFF.

This chain links TRBV5-1 with TRBJ1-2; no clear D gene. Trimming pared 6 bases from V and 6 bases from J, leaving 12 bases between. This CDR3 contains 12 residues. Germline CDR1 is SGHRS and CDR2 is YFSETQ. The CDR3 spells CASTAGLDGYTF. The CDR3 region has the DNA TGCGCCAGCACAGCGGGGTTAGATGGCTACACCTTC.

The chain carries TRBV10-2 and TRBJ1-6; possibly TRBD1 for D (5 bases). V dropped 7 bases and J dropped 13 bases, with 20 bases sitting between them. Germline-derived CDR1 and CDR2 are WSHSY and SAAADI. The CDR3 covers 14 residues. CDR3 sequence reads: CASTGTPAGSPLHF. The DNA for the CDR3 is TGCGCCAGCACCGGGACCCCGGCCGGGTCGCCCCTCCACTTT.

V gene TRBV19 combines with J gene TRBJ1-1, with D possibly matching TRBD1 (5 bases). The germline V and J ends were trimmed by 7 bases and 1 base, with 10 bases remaining between them. CDR1 is LNHDA, CDR2 SQIVND, per germline (reference sequence). This CDR3 is 13 amino acids long. Here the CDR3 reads CASNIQGNTEAFF. CDR3 nucleotides: TGTGCCAGTAATATCCAGGGGAACACTGAAGCTTTCTTT.

The CDR3 nucleotides are TGTGCCTGGAGTCTCCGGACAGGGAGAAGGACCGAGCAGTTCTTC. Its protein is CAWSLRTGRRTEQFF. This chain uses TRBV30 with TRBJ2-1, with TRBD1 matching over 8 bases. J gave up 10 bases and V 2 bases, and 13 bases lay outside the gene matches. Per the germline V gene, CDR1 is GTSNPN and CDR2 is SVGIG (reference sequence). This CDR3 is 15 amino acids long.

The chain links TRBV25-1 to TRBJ2-2, with D perhaps TRBD2 (5 bases). This CDR3 is 14 amino acids long. Trimming stripped 6 bases from V and 9 bases from J, with 17 bases between. Germline assignment: CDR1 MGHDK and CDR2 SYGVNS. The CDR3: CASSQIGNARELFF. The CDR3 nucleotides read TGTGCCAGCAGCCAAATCGGGAATGCCCGGGAGCTGTTTTTT. Full variable domain (rest looked up from reference TRBV25-1 and TRBJ2-2): EADIYQTPRYLVIGTGKKITLECSQTMGHDKMYWYQQDPGMELHLIHYSYGVNSTEKGDLSSESTVSRIRTEHFPLTLESARPSHTSQYLCASSQIGNARELFFGEGSRLTVL.

The chain carries TRBV5-1 and TRBJ2-3, with a weak D call TRBD1 (5 bases). The CDR3 is made up of 16 amino acids. The ends were cut back, 0 bases at V and 3 bases at J, with 14 bases in the middle. The germline V gene encodes CDR1 SGHRS and CDR2 YFSETQ. The CDR3: CASSLEAGMSTDTQYF. The DNA for the CDR3 is TGCGCCAGCAGCTTGGAGGCAGGGATGAGTACAGATACGCAGTATTTT.

The gene calls are TRBV4-2 and TRBJ1-1; tentative D call: TRBD1 (5 bases). The germline CDR1 and CDR2 sequences are LGHNA and YNFKEQ. The CDR3 runs to 15 residues. V dropped 0 bases and J dropped 4 bases, with 12 bases sitting between them. This chain's CDR3 is CASSQEGQGTTEAFF. The DNA of the CDR3 is TGTGCCAGCAGCCAAGAGGGGCAGGGAACCACTGAAGCTTTCTTT.

The rearrangement links TRBV7-2 to TRBJ1-1, with a weak D call TRBD1 (5 bases). The V and J ends lost 5 bases and 5 bases respectively, with 15 bases between them. Germline CDR1 SGHTA, CDR2 FQGNSA. The CDR3 has 14 amino acids. CDR3 loop: CASSTLGGGTEAFF. CDR3 coding DNA: TGTGCCAGCAGCACCCTGGGGGGTGGTACTGAAGCTTTCTTT.

This clone has a single count. The chain combines TRBV5-1 with TRBJ2-1, with 10 bases matching TRBD2. The CDR3 length is 18 residues. V was pared by 1 base and J by 7 bases, with 14 bases of the junction left unmatched. Germline-derived CDR1 and CDR2 are SGHRS and YFSETQ. The CDR3 is CASSLMGSSGSIGNEQFF. The DNA for the CDR3 is TGCGCCAGCAGCTTGATGGGCTCTAGCGGGAGCATTGGGAATGAGCAGTTCTTC.

This rearrangement joins TRBV7-2 to TRBJ2-7, with D possibly matching TRBD1 (6 bases). Germline V gene data show CDR1 as SGHTA and CDR2 as FQGNSA. The CDR3 sequence is 12 residues long. V was cut by 5 bases and J by 7 bases, with 12 bases left in between. CDR3 sequence (DNA): TGTGCCAGCAGCCGGGACAAAGGGGAGCAGTACTTC. Translation: CASSRDKGEQYF.

The CDR3 sequence is CASKGSGGDYGYTF. The CDR3 DNA is TGTGCCAGCAAGGGGTCAGGCGGTGACTATGGCTACACCTTC. J is TRBJ1-2 and V is TRBV25-1; possibly TRBD1 for D (5 bases). V dropped 7 bases and J dropped 3 bases, with 15 bases sitting between them. The V gene's germline CDR1 is MGHDK and CDR2 SYGVNS. CDR3 size: 14 residues.

V and J are TRBV15 and TRBJ2-5; tentatively, D is TRBD1 (5 bases). The J call could be wrong; TRBJ2-7 is a better fit for the DNA end. The germline V gene has CDR1 LNHNV and CDR2 YYDKDF (reference sequence). The CDR3 is 13 amino acids. The chain's CDR3 is CATSTRGTYEQYF. CDR3 bases: TGTGCCACCAGTACAAGGGGTACCTACGAGCAGTACTTC.

The chain has TRBV11-2 and TRBJ2-3; D is unresolved. V was pared by 3 bases and J by 2 bases, with 3 bases between. The CDR3 is 12 amino acids. The germline gives CDR1 SGHAT, CDR2 FQNNGV. In DNA, the CDR3 is TGTGCCAGCAGCTTTACCACAGATACGCAGTATTTT. It codes for CASSFTTDTQYF.

The chain couples TRBV29-1 to TRBJ2-7; TRBD2 might be the D (6 bases). V lost 3 bases and J 1 base, leaving 7 bases between the germline ends. The CDR3 contains 12 residues. Germline assignment: CDR1 SQVTM and CDR2 ANQGSEA. The CDR3 DNA reads as TGCAGCGTTGATGGGGGGTCCTACGAGCAGTACTTC. Protein: CSVDGGSYEQYF.

The V call is TRBV30, the J call TRBJ1-2; perhaps TRBD1 as D (6 bases). CDR3 length equals 15 residues. V lost 1 base and J lost 7, with 19 bases in between. The germline V gene has CDR1 GTSNPN and CDR2 SVGIG (reference sequence). CDR3 sequence (DNA): TGTGCCTGGAGTGCCGTGGGGGGCGCTCGGCGTGGCTACACCTTC. It translates to CAWSAVGGARRGYTF.

This chain joins TRBV5-1 and TRBJ2-1; no reliable D call. V shed 4 bases and J shed 1 base, with 12 bases lying between them. The CDR3 runs to 15 residues. Germline V gene data show CDR1 as SGHRS and CDR2 as YFSETQ. CDR3 protein: CASSATANSYNEQFF. The CDR3 DNA reads TGCGCCAGCAGCGCCACAGCGAATTCCTACAATGAGCAGTTCTTC.